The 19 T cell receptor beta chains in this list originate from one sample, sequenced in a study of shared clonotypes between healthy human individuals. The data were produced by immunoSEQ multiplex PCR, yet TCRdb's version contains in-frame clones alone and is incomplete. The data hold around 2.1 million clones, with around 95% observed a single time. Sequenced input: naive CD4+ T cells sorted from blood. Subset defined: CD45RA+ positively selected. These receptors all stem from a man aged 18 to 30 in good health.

The CDR3 bases are TGTGCCACCAAATTCTCCGGGACAGGACTCTACGAGCAGTACTTC. Residues: CATKFSGTGLYEQYF. V and J are TRBV6-5 and TRBJ2-7; the match to TRBD1 covers 8 bases. The CDR3 sequence is 15 residues long. From germline, CDR1 is MNHEY and CDR2 SVGAGI. The junction had 14 bases not matched to a gene; V was cut back by 10 bases and J by 3 bases.

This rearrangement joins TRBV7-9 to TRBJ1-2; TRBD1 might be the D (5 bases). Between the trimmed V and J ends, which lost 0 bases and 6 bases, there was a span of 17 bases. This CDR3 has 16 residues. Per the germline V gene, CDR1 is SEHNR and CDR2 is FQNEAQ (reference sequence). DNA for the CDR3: TGTGCCAGCAGCTTAGCGTGGATTGGGCAGGGAGATGGCTACACCTTC. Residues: CASSLAWIGQGDGYTF.

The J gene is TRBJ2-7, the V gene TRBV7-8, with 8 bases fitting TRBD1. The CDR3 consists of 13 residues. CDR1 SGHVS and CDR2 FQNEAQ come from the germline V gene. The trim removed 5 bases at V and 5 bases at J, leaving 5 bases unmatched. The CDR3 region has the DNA TGTGCCAGCAGCCCGGACAGGGCCAACGAGCAGTACTTC. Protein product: CASSPDRANEQYF.

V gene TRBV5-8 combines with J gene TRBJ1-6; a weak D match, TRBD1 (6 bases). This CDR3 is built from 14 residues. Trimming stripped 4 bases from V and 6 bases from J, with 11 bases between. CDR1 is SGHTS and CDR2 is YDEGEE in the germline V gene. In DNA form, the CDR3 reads TGTGCCAGCAGCCTCGGACAGTTTAATTCACCCCTCCACTTT. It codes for CASSLGQFNSPLHF.

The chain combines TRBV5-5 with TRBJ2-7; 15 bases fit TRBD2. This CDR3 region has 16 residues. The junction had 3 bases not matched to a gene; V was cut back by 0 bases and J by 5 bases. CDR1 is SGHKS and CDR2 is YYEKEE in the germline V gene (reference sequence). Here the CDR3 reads CASSLGGLAGGHEQYF. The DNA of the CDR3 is TGTGCCAGCAGCTTGGGGGGACTAGCGGGAGGACACGAGCAGTACTTC. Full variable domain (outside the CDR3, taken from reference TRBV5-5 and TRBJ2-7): DAGVTQSPTHLIKTRGQQVTLRCSPISGHKSVSWYQQVLGQGPQFIFQYYEKEERGRGNFPDRFSARQFPNYSSELNVNALLLGDSALYLCASSLGGLAGGHEQYFGPGTRLTVT.

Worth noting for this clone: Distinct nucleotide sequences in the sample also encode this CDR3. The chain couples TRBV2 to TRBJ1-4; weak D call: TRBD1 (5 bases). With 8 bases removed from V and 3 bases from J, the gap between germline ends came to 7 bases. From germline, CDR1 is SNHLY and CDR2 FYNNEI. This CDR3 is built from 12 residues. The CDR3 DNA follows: TGTGCCAGCGACAGTCCTAATGAAAAACTGTTTTTT. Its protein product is CASDSPNEKLFF.

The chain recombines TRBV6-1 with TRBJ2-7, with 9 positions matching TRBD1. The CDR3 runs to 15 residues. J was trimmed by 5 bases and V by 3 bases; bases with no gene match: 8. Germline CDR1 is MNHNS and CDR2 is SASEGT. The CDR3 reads CASSDNRGRLHEQYF. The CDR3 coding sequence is TGTGCCAGCAGTGACAACAGGGGGCGGTTGCACGAGCAGTACTTC.

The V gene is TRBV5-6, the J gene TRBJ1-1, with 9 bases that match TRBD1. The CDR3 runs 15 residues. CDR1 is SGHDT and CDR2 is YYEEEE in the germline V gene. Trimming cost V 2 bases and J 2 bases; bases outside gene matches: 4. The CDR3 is CASSFGTGINTEAFF. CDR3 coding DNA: TGTGCCAGCAGCTTTGGGACAGGGATAAACACTGAAGCTTTCTTT.

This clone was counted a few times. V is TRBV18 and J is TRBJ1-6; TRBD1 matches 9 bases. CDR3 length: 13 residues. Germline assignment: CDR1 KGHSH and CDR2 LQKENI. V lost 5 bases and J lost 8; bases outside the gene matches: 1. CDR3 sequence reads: CASSRDRDSPLHF. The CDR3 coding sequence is TGTGCCAGCTCAAGGGACAGGGATTCACCCCTCCACTTT.

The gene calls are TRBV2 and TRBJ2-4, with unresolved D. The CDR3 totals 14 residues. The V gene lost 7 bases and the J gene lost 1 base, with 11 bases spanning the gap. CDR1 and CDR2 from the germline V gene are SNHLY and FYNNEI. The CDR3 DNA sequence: TGTGCCAGCAAAAAGGAATCGGCCAAAAACATTCAGTACTTC. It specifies CASKKESAKNIQYF.

CDR3 nucleotides: TGTGCCAGCAGTAGAGGGGGATACAATGAGCAGTTCTTC. Translating it yields CASSRGGYNEQFF. This chain uses TRBV28 with TRBJ2-1; maybe TRBD1 (6 bases). V lost 5 bases and J 4 bases, leaving 9 bases between the germline ends. The CDR3 extends over 13 amino acids. Per the germline V gene, CDR1 is MDHEN and CDR2 is SYDVKM.

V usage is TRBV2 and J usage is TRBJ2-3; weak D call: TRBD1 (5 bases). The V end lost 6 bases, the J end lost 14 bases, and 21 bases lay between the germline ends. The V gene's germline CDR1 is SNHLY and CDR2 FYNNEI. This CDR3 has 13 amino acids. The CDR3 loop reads CASSWTEPGAPYF. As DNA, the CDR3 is TGTGCCAGCAGCTGGACCGAGCCTGGGGCTCCGTATTTT.

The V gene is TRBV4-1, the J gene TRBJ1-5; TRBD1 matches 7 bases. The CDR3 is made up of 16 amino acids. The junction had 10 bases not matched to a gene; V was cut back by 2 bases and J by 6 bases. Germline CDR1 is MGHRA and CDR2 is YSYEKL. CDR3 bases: TGCGCCAGCAGCCAATTCGACAGGGCCGAAGGTCAGCCCCAGCATTTT. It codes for CASSQFDRAEGQPQHF.

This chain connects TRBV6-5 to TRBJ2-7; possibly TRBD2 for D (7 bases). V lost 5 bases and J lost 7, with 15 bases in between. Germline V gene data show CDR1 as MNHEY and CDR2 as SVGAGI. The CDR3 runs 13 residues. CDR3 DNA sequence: TGTGCCAGCAGTGCCGGGGGGCGAGGAGAGCAGTACTTC. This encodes CASSAGGRGEQYF.

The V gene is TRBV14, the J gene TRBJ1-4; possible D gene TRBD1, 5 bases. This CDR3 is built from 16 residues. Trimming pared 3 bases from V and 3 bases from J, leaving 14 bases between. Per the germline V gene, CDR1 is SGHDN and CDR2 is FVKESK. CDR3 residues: CASSQSGPGANEKLFF. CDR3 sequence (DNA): TGTGCCAGCAGCCAGTCGGGGCCCGGGGCTAATGAAAAACTGTTTTTT.

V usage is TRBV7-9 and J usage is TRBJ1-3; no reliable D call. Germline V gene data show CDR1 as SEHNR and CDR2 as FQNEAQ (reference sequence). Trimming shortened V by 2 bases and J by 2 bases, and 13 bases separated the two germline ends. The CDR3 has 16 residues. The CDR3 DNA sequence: TGTGCCAGCAGCTTATTAAACAGAACGACTGGAAACACCATATATTTT. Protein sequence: CASSLLNRTTGNTIYF. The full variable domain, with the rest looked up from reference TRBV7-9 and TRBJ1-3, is DTGVSQNPRHKITKRGQNVTFRCDPISEHNRLYWYRQTLGQGPEFLTYFQNEAQLEKSRLLSDRFSAERPKGSFSTLEIQRTEQGDSAMYLCASSLLNRTTGNTIYFGEGSWLTVV.

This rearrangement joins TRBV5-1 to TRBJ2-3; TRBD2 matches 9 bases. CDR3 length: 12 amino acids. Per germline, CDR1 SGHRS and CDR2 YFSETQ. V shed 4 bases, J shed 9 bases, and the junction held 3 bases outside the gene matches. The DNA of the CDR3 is TGCGCCAGCAGCCCAGGACTAGCGACGCAGTATTTT. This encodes CASSPGLATQYF.

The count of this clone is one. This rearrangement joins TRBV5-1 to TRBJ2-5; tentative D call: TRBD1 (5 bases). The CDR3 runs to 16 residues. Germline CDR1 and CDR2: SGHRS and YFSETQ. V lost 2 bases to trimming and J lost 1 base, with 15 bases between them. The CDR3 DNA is TGCGCCAGCAGCTTTTTAGGAAGGGGCAGCCAAGAGACCCAGTACTTC. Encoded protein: CASSFLGRGSQETQYF. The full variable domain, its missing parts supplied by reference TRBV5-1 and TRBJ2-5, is KAGVTQTPRYLIKTRGQQVTLSCSPISGHRSVSWYQQTPGQGLQFLFEYFSETQRNKGNFPGRFSGRQFSNSRSEMNVSTLELGDSALYLCASSFLGRGSQETQYFGPGTRLLVL.

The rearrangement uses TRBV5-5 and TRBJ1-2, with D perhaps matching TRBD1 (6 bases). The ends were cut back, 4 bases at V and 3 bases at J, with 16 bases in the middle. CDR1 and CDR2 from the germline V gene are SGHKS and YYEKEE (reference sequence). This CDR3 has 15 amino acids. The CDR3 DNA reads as TGTGCCAGCAGCCTGGACAGAATCCCGGACTATGGCTACACCTTC. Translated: CASSLDRIPDYGYTF.